The 32 T cell receptor beta chains in this list originate from one sample, sequenced in a study of beta chain features in type 1 diabetes. The investigators reverse transcribed all of the isolated RNA, so they sequenced expressed TCRB transcripts. TCRdb's table, derived via immunoSEQ multiplex PCR, lists solely in-frame clones and lacks some. This sample has under 300,000 clones; 27% occur once, and the top ten carry approximately 4%. Sequencing was done on a sample of central memory CD4+ T cells from blood. The receptor source for this set is a man younger than 45 in good health.

Only a few counts were recorded for this clone. V and J are TRBV5-1 and TRBJ2-2; 11 bases map to TRBD2. The germline V gene encodes CDR1 SGHRS and CDR2 YFSETQ. CDR3 size: 17 residues. The ends lost 4 bases at V and 7 bases at J; junction bases unmatched: 12. CDR3 nucleotides: TGCGCCAGCAGCCCCAGGATAGCGGGAGGGTCTATCGGGGAGCTGTTTTTT. It yields the protein CASSPRIAGGSIGELFF.

The chain has TRBV2 and TRBJ2-7; D may be TRBD1 (5 bases). V lost 3 bases and J 3 bases, leaving 12 bases between the germline ends. The CDR3 has 14 amino acids. The germline V gene has CDR1 SNHLY and CDR2 FYNNEI. The CDR3 region is CASSDRAGFYEQYF. In DNA, the CDR3 is TGTGCCAGCAGTGATAGGGCAGGGTTCTACGAGCAGTACTTC.

This clone occurred a few times. The chain carries TRBV2 and TRBJ2-5; 13 bases map to TRBD2. Germline-derived CDR1 and CDR2 are SNHLY and FYNNEI. The CDR3 is 15 residues long. The junction had 2 bases not matched to a gene; V was cut back by 3 bases and J by 4 bases. In DNA, the CDR3 is TGTGCCAGCAGTGACCGACTAGCGGGGGGAGAGACCCAGTACTTC. Translation gives CASSDRLAGGETQYF.

The chain joins TRBV5-4 to TRBJ1-2; no clear D gene. Germline loops: CDR1 SGHNT, CDR2 YYREEE (reference sequence). The V end lost 0 bases, the J end lost 1 base, and 1 base lay between the germline ends. The CDR3 runs 12 residues. The CDR3 DNA reads as TGTGCCAGCAGCTTGGATAACTATGGCTACACCTTC. This sequence encodes CASSLDNYGYTF.

This clone was observed a handful of times. J is TRBJ2-1 and V is TRBV7-2; 11 positions match TRBD2. The V and J ends lost 2 bases and 4 bases, in that order; junction bases with no gene match: 4. Germline V gene sequence: CDR1 SGHTA, CDR2 FQGNSA. The CDR3 length is 16 residues. CDR3 sequence reads: CASSLTGTSGYNEQFF. CDR3 DNA sequence: TGTGCCAGCAGCTTAACCGGGACTAGCGGTTACAATGAGCAGTTCTTC.

To note about this clone: Other DNA variants within this sample encode the same CDR3. This chain joins TRBV13 and TRBJ1-1; D might be TRBD1 (6 bases). The length of the CDR3 is 16 residues. Germline V gene lookup returns CDR1 PRHDT and CDR2 FYEKMQ (reference sequence). Trimming removed 4 bases at V and 1 base at J, with 16 bases between. The CDR3 nucleotides are TGTGCCAGCAGCTCGCGGCAGGGGAGGGGGAACACTGAAGCTTTCTTT. As protein: CASSSRQGRGNTEAFF.

This rearrangement joins TRBV4-3 to TRBJ2-7, with 11 bases fitting TRBD2. Germline V gives CDR1 LGHNA, CDR2 YSLEER. This CDR3 contains 17 residues. V was pared by 0 bases and J by 5 bases, with 9 bases of the junction left unmatched. CDR3 in amino acids: CASSQETSGAGSHEQYF. In DNA, the CDR3 is TGCGCCAGCAGCCAAGAGACTAGCGGGGCAGGTTCACACGAGCAGTACTTC.

The V and J genes are TRBV9 and TRBJ2-3; 9 bases match TRBD2. Germline CDR1 is SGDLS and CDR2 is YYNGEE. The trim removed 1 base at V and 1 base at J, leaving 4 bases unmatched. This CDR3 region has 16 residues. Here the CDR3 reads CASSVSSSGGTDTQYF. CDR3 bases: TGTGCCAGCAGCGTAAGTTCTAGCGGGGGCACAGATACGCAGTATTTT.

The CDR3 sequence: CASGDRVETQYF. The CDR3 coding sequence is TGTGCTAGTGGGGACAGGGTTGAGACCCAGTACTTC. This chain links TRBV12-5 with TRBJ2-5; TRBD1 agrees at 8 bases. This CDR3 is built from 12 residues. The germline V gene has CDR1 LGHNT and CDR2 FRNRAP. V shed 6 bases and J 5 bases; nucleotides not matched to a gene: 2.

The rearrangement joins TRBV7-2 to TRBJ2-3, with D possibly matching TRBD1 (6 bases). The germline V gene encodes CDR1 SGHTA and CDR2 FQGNSA. The CDR3 is 15 residues long. Deletions cut 6 bases from V and 2 bases from J, with 15 bases between. The CDR3 loop is CASRLIGGITDTQYF. In DNA form, the CDR3 reads TGTGCCAGCAGACTAATAGGGGGAATCACAGATACGCAGTATTTT.

This chain joins TRBV11-2 and TRBJ2-1; the match to TRBD2 covers 7 bases. The V gene end was trimmed by 0 bases and the J gene end by 7 bases; junction bases not matched to a gene: 9. There are 16 residues in the CDR3. Germline V lookup: CDR1 SGHAT, CDR2 FQNNGV. The CDR3 DNA reads as TGTGCCAGCAGCTTAGACGCGGGAGCCTTGGGAAATGAGCAGTTCTTC. This gives the protein CASSLDAGALGNEQFF.

In this sample, this clone turned up a few times. CDR3 in DNA: TGTGCCAGCAGTACTAGCGGAGAAGAGACCCAGTACTTC. It yields the protein CASSTSGEETQYF. The chain employs TRBV28 and TRBJ2-5, with TRBD2 matching 8 bases. The ends lost 5 bases at V and 3 bases at J; junction bases unmatched: 2. Per germline, CDR1 MDHEN and CDR2 SYDVKM. The CDR3 contains 13 residues.

CDR3 bases: TGTGCCAGCAACAGGGGTTACGAGCAGTACTTC. Protein product: CASNRGYEQYF. The gene calls are TRBV28 and TRBJ2-7; 7 positions match TRBD1. This CDR3 is built from 11 residues. Losses at the gene ends were 7 bases for V and 4 bases for J; bases not matched to a gene: 1. Germline V gene sequence: CDR1 MDHEN, CDR2 SYDVKM.

On this clone: Likely a read error: the CDR3 ends without its conserved phenylalanine or tryptophan. No DNA is shown, since the ends of the CDR3 on it are uncertain; the CDR3 is the one TCRdb lists. This chain uses TRBV7-9 with TRBJ2-7; the listed D gene, TRBD1, was not tested against the DNA. The length of the CDR3 is 11 amino acids, counting both ends. The germline CDR1 and CDR2 sequences are SEHNR and FQNEAQ (reference sequence). The CDR3: CASSFGYGLSI.

This clone was detected only a few times. The gene calls are TRBV29-1 and TRBJ2-1, with D possibly matching TRBD2 (5 bases). V lost 4 bases and J lost 3, with 19 bases in between. Looked up from germline, CDR1 is SQVTM and CDR2 is ANQGSEA. This CDR3 has 16 amino acids. CDR3 protein: CSVGIRTRLNYNEQFF. CDR3 in DNA: TGCAGCGTTGGGATAAGGACTCGTCTTAACTACAATGAGCAGTTCTTC.

The rearrangement uses TRBV5-1 and TRBJ2-2; perhaps TRBD1 as D (5 bases). CDR3 size: 12 residues. V lost 4 bases to trimming and J lost 10 bases, with 11 bases between them. Germline V gene sequence: CDR1 SGHRS, CDR2 YFSETQ. CDR3 coding DNA: TGCGCCAGCAGCATATCAGGGAAGGAGCTGTTTTTT. Translation: CASSISGKELFF.

In its sample, this clone was seen a few times. The chain recombines TRBV7-9 with TRBJ2-5, with D perhaps matching TRBD1 (5 bases). Per the germline V gene, CDR1 is SEHNR and CDR2 is FQNEAQ (reference sequence). The CDR3 is 14 amino acids. Trimming cost V 5 bases and J 7 bases, with 17 bases left between them. In nucleotides, the CDR3 is TGTGCCAGCAGCCAAGAGGCATCCCAGGGGACCCAGTACTTC. This translates into CASSQEASQGTQYF.

The chain links TRBV19 to TRBJ2-3; 13 bases fit TRBD2. The germline V gene encodes CDR1 LNHDA and CDR2 SQIVND (reference sequence). The CDR3 sequence is 14 residues long. Germline trimming cut 10 bases from V and 4 bases from J; bases unmatched to any gene: 5. The CDR3, as DNA: TGTGCCACCGGGACTAGCGGGGCACCAGATACGCAGTATTTT. Protein: CATGTSGAPDTQYF.

This clone occurred a few times. J is TRBJ1-6 and V is TRBV5-4; the match to TRBD1 covers 8 bases. The CDR3 has 15 amino acids. J gave up 9 bases and V 2 bases, and 7 bases lay outside the gene matches. Germline V gene data show CDR1 as SGHNT and CDR2 as YYREEE (reference sequence). CDR3 region: CASSLDRGVTSPLHF. Here the CDR3 DNA reads TGTGCCAGCAGCTTAGACAGGGGAGTAACTTCACCCCTCCACTTT.

J is TRBJ2-2 and V is TRBV19; tentatively, D is TRBD1 (6 bases). The V gene lost 5 bases and the J gene lost 6 bases, with 13 bases spanning the gap. The CDR3 is 14 residues long. Germline CDR1 is LNHDA and CDR2 is SQIVND (reference sequence). CDR3 loop: CASSFYRDAGELFF. The DNA for the CDR3 is TGTGCCAGTAGTTTTTACAGGGACGCCGGGGAGCTGTTTTTT.

This clone appeared a few times. CDR3 loop: CASSQDLNRGMINEQFF. CDR3 coding DNA: TGCGCCAGCAGCCAAGACCTCAACAGGGGGATGATCAATGAGCAGTTCTTC. The chain employs TRBV4-3 and TRBJ2-1, with 8 nucleotides matching TRBD1. CDR3 length: 17 amino acids. Germline CDR1 reads LGHNA; CDR2 reads YSLEER. Trimming at V came to 0 bases and at J to 6 bases, leaving 10 bases not matched to a gene.

The chain recombines TRBV28 with TRBJ2-7, with D possibly matching TRBD1 (6 bases). Germline CDR1 MDHEN, CDR2 SYDVKM. V lost 5 bases to trimming and J lost 4 bases, with 12 bases between them. The CDR3 runs to 13 residues. The CDR3 sequence: CASSRGGGYEQYF. The CDR3 DNA reads as TGTGCCAGCAGTCGTGGGGGCGGGTACGAGCAGTACTTC.

The gene calls are TRBV11-2 and TRBJ2-1; no clear D. V lost 4 bases and J 4 bases, leaving 8 bases between the germline ends. Germline V gives CDR1 SGHAT, CDR2 FQNNGV. CDR3 length equals 13 residues. The CDR3 DNA follows: TGTGCCAGCAGCTCGGACGGGTACAATGAGCAGTTCTTC. Translated: CASSSDGYNEQFF.

The gene calls are TRBV5-1 and TRBJ1-1; 9 positions match TRBD1. The germline gives CDR1 SGHRS, CDR2 YFSETQ. The CDR3 consists of 15 residues. V was clipped by 1 base and J by 6 bases; unmatched bases: 7. Written as DNA, the CDR3 is TGCGCCAGCAGCTTGAAGGGGACAGGGTCGGCTGAAGCTTTCTTT. It translates to CASSLKGTGSAEAFF.

This sequence joins TRBV27 and TRBJ1-6; D gene unclear. V lost 5 bases and J lost 7, with 15 bases in between. There are 15 residues in the CDR3. Per germline, CDR1 MNHEY and CDR2 SMNVEV (reference sequence). The CDR3 DNA follows: TGTGCCAGCAGTAGCCGACCGGGCCAAAATTCACCCCTCCACTTT. It yields the protein CASSSRPGQNSPLHF.

The V call is TRBV30, the J call TRBJ2-7, with D tentatively TRBD2 (5 bases). There are 16 residues in the CDR3. Looked up from germline, CDR1 is GTSNPN and CDR2 is SVGIG (reference sequence). V was trimmed by 0 bases and J by 0 bases, leaving 15 bases between them. CDR3 nucleotide sequence: TGTGCCTGGAGTGTACGGGGTTCTCAGGCCTCCTACGAGCAGTACTTC. Its protein product is CAWSVRGSQASYEQYF.

This clone was seen a handful of times. The V call is TRBV13, the J call TRBJ2-6; D gene unclear. CDR3 length equals 15 residues. Germline lookup yields CDR1 PRHDT and CDR2 FYEKMQ (reference sequence). With 7 bases removed from V and 0 bases from J, the gap between germline ends came to 10 bases. The chain's CDR3 is CASTWRRSGANVLTF. The CDR3 DNA sequence: TGTGCCAGCACGTGGCGGCGCTCTGGGGCCAACGTCCTGACTTTC.

For this clone: A read error likely explains this, since a far larger clone differs by one base. The genes are TRBV7-2 and TRBJ2-3; D tentatively fits TRBD1 or TRBD2 (5 bases each). The CDR3 extends over 13 amino acids. Germline values: CDR1 SGHTA, CDR2 FQGNSA. The CDR3 DNA sequence: TGTGACAGCAGCTCGGGGCTCACAGATACGCAGTATTTT. Translation gives CDSSSGLTDTQYF.

This clone came up a few times. The chain's CDR3 is CASSLMGGSQYNEQFF. For the CDR3, the DNA is TGCGCCAGCAGCTTGATGGGGGGGAGTCAGTACAATGAGCAGTTCTTC. V usage is TRBV5-1 and J usage is TRBJ2-1; 7 bases match TRBD2. In germline, CDR1 is SGHRS, CDR2 YFSETQ. The CDR3 runs to 16 residues. The junction had 8 bases not matched to a gene; V was cut back by 1 base and J by 4 bases.

The chain links TRBV28 to TRBJ2-6; D remains ambiguous. Per germline, CDR1 MDHEN and CDR2 SYDVKM. The ends were cut back, 2 bases at V and 0 bases at J, with 8 bases in the middle. The CDR3 runs 16 residues. The chain's CDR3 is CASSLLGNSGANVLTF. CDR3 bases: TGTGCCAGCAGTTTACTCGGTAACTCTGGGGCCAACGTCCTGACTTTC.

About this clone itself: The junction departs from the called germline gene at one end, perhaps through a read error. The chain has TRBV7-9 and TRBJ2-3; 9 nucleotides match TRBD2. CDR3 length equals 15 residues. Germline loops: CDR1 SEHNR, CDR2 FQNEAQ (reference sequence). Here the CDR3 DNA reads TGCGCCAGCAGCCAAGATCCTAGCGGGAAAGATACGCAGTATTTT. Translation gives CASSQDPSGKDTQYF. Full variable domain (missing parts from reference TRBV7-9 and TRBJ2-3): DTGVSQNPRHKITKRGQNVTFRCDPISEHNRLYWYRQTLGQGPEFLTYFQNEAQLEKSRLLSDRFSAERPKGSFSTLEIQRTEQGDSAMYLCASSQDPSGKDTQYFGPGTRLTVL.

The V gene is TRBV6-5, the J gene TRBJ1-1; no clear D gene. Germline CDR1 and CDR2: MNHEY and SVGAGI. V lost 6 bases, J lost 0 bases, and 8 bases lay in between. This CDR3 has 13 residues. The CDR3 DNA is TGTGCCAGCAGGAATCCGGTGAACACTGAAGCTTTCTTT. Translated: CASRNPVNTEAFF.